One T cell receptor (beta chain) is described in this entry. This sample stems from a study of blood T cell repertoires in COVID-19. For the study at large: COVID-19 samples, acute and convalescent, were from the United States, Italy and Spain.

Per germline, CDR1 PRHDT and CDR2 FYEKMQ (reference sequence). V dropped 5 bases and J dropped 6; count of bases not matched to a gene: 13. The CDR3 sequence is 16 residues long. Authors' processing steps: Amplifying reference gene primers gave estimates of nucleated cell counts. Assay: immunoSEQ multiplex PCR; the TCRdb copy retains only in-frame clones and omits some. V, J and clone size were drawn from that table, and D and trimming were deduced from the DNA. The sample consists of approximately 150,000 clones, about four fifths of them appearing once. The sample taken for sequencing was peripheral blood. The origin of this receptor is a woman aged 70-85 years who had recovered from COVID-19. V usage is TRBV13 and J usage is TRBJ2-4, with 7 bases aligning to TRBD1. In nucleotides, the CDR3 is TGTGCCAGCAGCCGAGGGGGCACTGCCGGACCAAACATTCAGTACTTC. Translation: CASSRGGTAGPNIQYF. The full variable domain, rest sourced from reference TRBV13 and TRBJ2-4, is AAGVIQSPRHLIKEKRETATLKCYPIPRHDTVYWYQQGPGQDPQFLISFYEKMQSDKGSIPDRFSAQQFSDYHSELNMSSLELGDSALYFCASSRGGTAGPNIQYFGAGTRLSVL.